A single sample gave rise to the 19 T cell receptor beta chains below, sequenced in a study of blood T cells in healthy people across ages. The authors ran a second PCR of roughly 6 to 12 cycles using a sample-barcoded 5' primer and a J-beta primer mix. From the 5' RACE reads, TCRdb called clonotypes with MiXCR, one entry per CDR3 protein. The profile covers nearly 1 million distinct CDR3 sequences, with approximately 50% appearing a single time and over 20% taken by the ten largest. Sequencing was done on a sample of blood. Source of these receptors: a woman aged 55 to 70 in good health.

This chain connects TRBV20-1 to TRBJ2-3, with TRBD2 matching 11 bases. V was pared by 6 bases and J by 0 bases, with 8 bases of the junction left unmatched. This CDR3 is built from 16 residues. CDR1 DFQATT and CDR2 SNEGSKA come from the germline V gene (reference sequence). CDR3 residues: CSANAGTSGSTDTQYF. In DNA, the CDR3 is TGCAGTGCCAATGCCGGGACTAGCGGAAGCACAGATACGCAGTATTTT.

The chain's CDR3 is CASSTRSGGTYEQYF. The CDR3 bases are TGTGCCAGCAGCACCAGATCGGGAGGGACCTACGAGCAGTACTTC. This chain links TRBV7-9 with TRBJ2-7; 8 positions agree with TRBD2. CDR1 is SEHNR and CDR2 is FQNEAQ in the germline V gene (reference sequence). The CDR3 totals 15 residues. V gave up 5 bases and J gave up 2 bases; unmatched junction bases: 8.

The chain has TRBV12-3 or TRBV12-4 and TRBJ2-7; possibly TRBD1 for D (5 bases). This CDR3 comprises 14 residues. Trimming shortened V by 4 bases and J by 4 bases, and 14 bases separated the two germline ends. CDR3: CASSSIGATYEQYF. The CDR3 bases are TGTGCCAGCAGTTCCATTGGGGCTACTTACGAGCAGTACTTC.

The table lists this clonotype with many counts. The genes are TRBV29-1 and TRBJ2-7; 8 bases agree with TRBD2. The CDR3 is made up of 12 amino acids. From germline, CDR1 is SQVTM and CDR2 ANQGSEA. Germline trimming cut 5 bases from V and 6 bases from J; bases unmatched to any gene: 6. CDR3: CSVLAGSIEQYF. As DNA, the CDR3 is TGCAGCGTTTTAGCGGGATCCATCGAGCAGTACTTC.

V is TRBV5-1 and J is TRBJ2-1; tentatively, D is TRBD1 (5 bases). The CDR3 contains 12 residues. V shed 7 bases and J shed 8 bases, with 13 bases lying between them. The V gene's germline CDR1 is SGHRS and CDR2 YFSETQ. The CDR3: CASARQGDEQFF. The CDR3 DNA sequence: TGCGCCAGCGCCCGGCAAGGGGATGAGCAGTTCTTC. The full variable domain, with the rest looked up from reference TRBV5-1 and TRBJ2-1, is KAGVTQTPRYLIKTRGQQVTLSCSPISGHRSVSWYQQTPGQGLQFLFEYFSETQRNKGNFPGRFSGRQFSNSRSEMNVSTLELGDSALYLCASARQGDEQFFGPGTRLTVL.

This chain connects TRBV7-2 to TRBJ2-7; unclear D gene. Deletions cut 2 bases from V and 9 bases from J, with 8 bases between. The CDR3 is made up of 11 amino acids. Germline V lookup: CDR1 SGHTA, CDR2 FQGNSA. The CDR3: CASSLKGLQYF. DNA of the CDR3: TGTGCCAGCAGCTTAAAGGGTTTGCAGTACTTC. The variable domain in full, with the rest retrieved from reference TRBV7-2 and TRBJ2-7, is GAGVSQSPSNKVTEKGKDVELRCDPISGHTALYWYRQSLGQGLEFLIYFQGNSAPDKSGLPSDRFSAERTGGSVSTLTIQRTQQEDSAVYLCASSLKGLQYFGPGTRLTVT.

This clonotype was counted many times. The chain employs TRBV3-1 and TRBJ2-2; D might be TRBD1 (5 bases). The CDR3 length is 15 residues. Germline V gene sequence: CDR1 LGHDT, CDR2 YNNKEL (reference sequence). Trimming took off 4 bases at V and 7 bases at J, with 16 bases between the two ends. In DNA, the CDR3 is TGTGCCAGCAGCCCCCGGGTAGGGGCTGGCGGGGAGCTGTTTTTT. This gives the protein CASSPRVGAGGELFF.

This chain links TRBV15 with TRBJ1-2; tentative D call: TRBD1 (6 bases). This CDR3 spans 15 amino acids. Germline assignment: CDR1 LNHNV and CDR2 YYDKDF (reference sequence). V was shortened by 0 bases and J by 8 bases, with 16 bases between the two germline ends. CDR3 sequence: CATSRDRQQGRGYTF. CDR3 DNA sequence: TGTGCCACCAGCAGAGATCGCCAACAGGGACGGGGCTACACCTTC.

The chain couples TRBV7-9 to TRBJ2-1; D is unresolved. V gave up 1 base and J gave up 12 bases, with 7 bases separating them. CDR1 is SEHNR, CDR2 FQNEAQ, per germline (reference sequence). The CDR3 is made up of 11 amino acids. This chain's CDR3 is CASSLEVWQFF. The CDR3, as DNA: TGTGCCAGCAGCTTAGAGGTGTGGCAGTTCTTC. Full variable domain (missing parts from reference TRBV7-9 and TRBJ2-1): DTGVSQNPRHKITKRGQNVTFRCDPISEHNRLYWYRQTLGQGPEFLTYFQNEAQLEKSRLLSDRFSAERPKGSFSTLEIQRTEQGDSAMYLCASSLEVWQFFGPGTRLTVL.

This clonotype was found a few times. The gene calls are TRBV20-1 and TRBJ2-1; unclear D gene. The CDR3 has 12 residues. The V gene lost 2 bases and the J gene lost 4 bases, with 6 bases spanning the gap. Germline CDR1 is DFQATT and CDR2 is SNEGSKA (reference sequence). This chain's CDR3 is CSARHGYNEQFF. Here the CDR3 DNA reads TGCAGTGCTAGACACGGATACAATGAGCAGTTCTTC.

There are a few counts of this clonotype. The chain links TRBV20-1 to TRBJ2-5; TRBD1 might be the D (7 bases). The CDR3 totals 11 residues. V was shortened by 6 bases and J by 4 bases, with 9 bases between the two germline ends. Looked up from germline, CDR1 is DFQATT and CDR2 is SNEGSKA (reference sequence). CDR3: CSAQGGETQYF. As DNA, the CDR3 is TGCAGTGCCCAGGGGGGAGAGACCCAGTACTTC.

The chain uses TRBV7-8 and TRBJ2-1; TRBD2 might be the D (6 bases). The CDR3 runs 15 residues. Trimming cost V 3 bases and J 4 bases, with 13 bases left between them. Per the germline V gene, CDR1 is SGHVS and CDR2 is FQNEAQ. The CDR3 protein is CASSFRGTAYNEQFF. The CDR3 bases are TGTGCCAGCAGCTTCCGCGGGACCGCTTACAATGAGCAGTTCTTC. Full variable domain (remainder filled in from reference TRBV7-8 and TRBJ2-1): GAGVSQSPRYKVAKRGQDVALRCDPISGHVSLFWYQQALGQGPEFLTYFQNEAQLDKSGLPSDRFFAERPEGSVSTLKIQRTQQEDSAVYLCASSFRGTAYNEQFFGPGTRLTVL.

This clonotype occurred a few times. The chain combines TRBV6-1 with TRBJ2-7; TRBD2 matches 15 bases. There are 19 residues in the CDR3. Germline CDR1 is MNHNS and CDR2 is SASEGT. V gave up 1 base and J gave up 0 bases; unmatched junction bases: 7. The CDR3 nucleotides read TGTGCCAGCAGTGAAGAGGTTGGACTAGCGGGAGGGTTCTCCTACGAGCAGTACTTC. This gives the protein CASSEEVGLAGGFSYEQYF.

As for this clonotype: Germline is not matched at one junction end, which may reflect a read error. The chain carries TRBV7-2 and TRBJ1-5; possible D gene TRBD1, 6 bases. Germline V gene data show CDR1 as SGHTA and CDR2 as FQGNSA. The CDR3 runs to 15 residues. The CDR3 coding sequence is TGTGCCAACAGCCTGCGACAGGCCTACAATCAGCCCCAGCATTTT. It translates to CANSLRQAYNQPQHF.

J is TRBJ2-3 and V is TRBV20-1; unclear D gene. The V gene's germline CDR1 is DFQATT and CDR2 SNEGSKA (reference sequence). V was cut by 4 bases and J by 2 bases, with 13 bases left in between. There are 14 residues in the CDR3. The CDR3: CSATPDLYTDTQYF. CDR3 nucleotides: TGCAGTGCTACGCCCGACCTCTACACAGATACGCAGTATTTT.

A few counts support this clonotype. The chain employs TRBV28 and TRBJ1-2; no definite D call. The V and J ends lost 8 bases and 0 bases respectively, with 10 bases between them. In germline, CDR1 is MDHEN, CDR2 SYDVKM. The CDR3 spans 13 residues. This CDR3 reads CASATNANYGYTF. The CDR3 region has the DNA TGTGCCAGCGCGACTAATGCTAACTATGGCTACACCTTC.

This clonotype was seen a single time. The chain uses TRBV6-5 and TRBJ2-3, with TRBD2 identical over 8 bases. V trimming: 2 bases; J trimming: 4 bases; junction bases outside the gene matches: 5. The CDR3 spans 15 residues. CDR1 and CDR2 (germline): MNHEY, SVGAGI. The CDR3 nucleotides are TGTGCCAGCAGTTACCGGGGACTAGGGTCAGATACGCAGTATTTT. Translation: CASSYRGLGSDTQYF.

There are many counts of this clonotype. The rearrangement joins TRBV25-1 to TRBJ2-7, with D possibly being TRBD2 (6 bases). Germline V lookup: CDR1 MGHDK, CDR2 SYGVNS. V lost 7 bases, J lost 1 base, and 11 bases lay in between. CDR3 length equals 13 residues. The CDR3: CASTPGASYEQYF. For the CDR3, the DNA is TGTGCCAGCACCCCGGGAGCTTCCTACGAGCAGTACTTC.

About this clonotype: Sequence at one end of the junction differs from germline and may be a read error. The V and J genes are TRBV5-6 and TRBJ2-3, with D maybe TRBD2 (5 bases). In germline, CDR1 is SGHDT, CDR2 YYEEEE. This CDR3 spans 13 amino acids. The CDR3: CASSPGGTDTHYF. In nucleotides, the CDR3 is TGTGCCAGCAGCCCCGGAGGCACAGATACGCATTATTTT.